This entry concerns a single T cell receptor (beta chain). What it binds is unknown. The data derive from a study of shared clonotypes between healthy human individuals. On the study more broadly: Researchers assigned three CD4 naive, three CD4 memory, two CD8 naive and one CD8 memory plate to each donor.

In the study's own analysis: ImmunoSEQ junction-only sequences lacked quality scores, so their filtering differed. Assay: immunoSEQ multiplex PCR; the TCRdb copy retains only in-frame clones and omits some. V, J and clone size reflect that table, while D and trimming were determined from the DNA. The sample contains 1.6 million or so clones, around 95% of which appear only once. Findings of the study overall: Naive subsets typically showed greater estimated richness than memory subsets. Incomplete sequencing of sorted subsets was indicated by rarefaction despite large depth.

CDR1 is SNHLY, CDR2 FYNNEI, per germline. V lost 6 bases to trimming and J lost 5 bases; unmatched junction nucleotides: 4. The CDR3 loop spans 13 amino acids. Sequenced sample: naive CD4+ T cells sorted from blood. Indicated subset: CD45RA+ positively selected. The sequence came from a young man in good health. This rearrangement joins TRBV2 to TRBJ2-7; 10 bases align to TRBD2. The CDR3 spells CASRLAGRNEQYF. The CDR3 DNA reads as TGTGCCAGCAGACTAGCGGGAAGAAACGAGCAGTACTTC.